This is a list of T cell receptor beta chains from one sample in a study of T cell repertoires in cytomegalovirus infection. TCRdb re-analysed the reads in MiXCR, keeping a single row per CDR3 protein. The sample carries roughly 230,000 distinct CDR3 sequences, 6% to 8% recorded once. The specimen was PBMCs. Receptor source: a human donor in good health (CMV status not recorded). Some clones in this sample may be carry-over from other donors' samples. CDR3s include the opening cysteine and the closing phenylalanine or tryptophan. The order of the fields is clone size, V gene, J gene, D gene, CDR3 protein, CDR3 DNA. The D gene is left open where the match is weak. Rows may omit the clone size; those that give it use once, few, many or a size class.

many	TRBV4-3	TRBJ2-7	TRBD2	CASSQKLAGAFEQYF	TGCGCCAGCAGCCAGAAACTAGCGGGGGCCTTCGAGCAGTACTTC
many	TRBV20-1	TRBJ2-1	TRBD2	CSAMSGGKPSYNEQFF	TGCAGTGCTATGAGCGGGGGCAAACCCTCCTACAATGAGCAGTTCTTC
NA	TRBV20-1	TRBJ1-3	NA	CSALSRSGNTIYF	TGCAGTGCTCTATCTCGCTCTGGAAACACCATATATTTT
many	TRBV7-2	TRBJ2-2	NA	CASSGWRGRELFF	TGTGCCAGCAGCGGGTGGAGGGGCCGGGAGCTGTTTTTT
NA	TRBV28	TRBJ1-4	NA	CASSLMGGTNEKLFF	TGTGCCAGCAGTTTAATGGGGGGAACTAATGAAAAACTGTTTTTT
many	TRBV7-2	TRBJ1-5	NA	CASSLVWNSNQPQHF	TGTGCCAGCAGCTTAGTATGGAATAGCAATCAGCCCCAGCATTTT
many	TRBV6-2/TRBV6-3	TRBJ1-6	NA	CASTLRGDSPLHF	TGTGCCAGCACTCTCCGAGGAGACTCACCCCTCCACTTT
many	TRBV7-8	TRBJ2-5	TRBD1	CASSLETGAGETQYF	TGTGCCAGCAGCTTAGAAACAGGGGCAGGGGAGACCCAGTACTTC
NA	TRBV20-1	TRBJ2-3	NA	CSARDSGDTQYF	TGCAGTGCTAGAGATTCAGGGGATACGCAGTATTTT
many	TRBV7-9	TRBJ1-4	NA	CASSFLATNEKLFF	TGTGCCAGCAGCTTCCTTGCAACTAATGAAAAACTGTTTTTT
many	TRBV7-2	TRBJ1-6	NA	CASSLEGSRSPLHF	TGTGCCAGCAGCTTAGAGGGTAGCCGTTCACCCCTCCACTTT
many	TRBV20-1	TRBJ2-7	NA	CSASEFGKAKTSYEQYF	TGCAGTGCTAGTGAATTTGGGAAAGCCAAAACTTCTTACGAGCAGTACTTC
many	TRBV6-2/TRBV6-3	TRBJ1-1	NA	CASRRRTENTEAFF	TGTGCCAGCAGAAGGAGGACAGAGAACACTGAAGCTTTCTTT
many	TRBV2	TRBJ1-2	NA	CASSETGGIAGYGYTF	TGTGCCAGCAGTGAGACCGGCGGGATTGCGGGCTATGGCTACACCTTC
NA	TRBV3-1	TRBJ2-7	NA	CASSQGRYAAYEQYF	TGTGCCAGCAGCCAGGGACGGTATGCGGCTTACGAGCAGTACTTC
many	TRBV7-2	TRBJ1-2	NA	CASSLQAYGYTF	TGTGCCAGCAGCTTACAGGCCTATGGCTACACCTTC
many	TRBV2	TRBJ1-1	NA	CASSGPFRDTEAFF	TGTGCCAGCAGTGGACCTTTCAGAGACACTGAAGCTTTCTTT